This TCR beta chain was documented in a study of T cell changes during pregnancy in multiple sclerosis (dated by TCRdb to between 2018 and 2020). About the full investigation: In women with multiple sclerosis, the researchers looked at how the T cell repertoire shifted as pregnancy progressed.

CDR1 is given as SGDLS and CDR2 as YYNGEE, both from the germline V gene. At the junction V is shortened by 6 bases and J by 5 bases, with 14 bases in between. The CDR3 sequence holds 14 residues, the cysteine and phenylalanine included. Of the read, only the CDR3 DNA is kept; its 42 bases are in frame from base 1. Note on this clone: Its antigen is currently not known. It has no much larger one-base neighbor in the sample; base qualities were not kept.

The method behind the library was the immunoSEQ multiplex PCR assay. Not all clones reach the TCRdb copy of this immuneACCESS table, which keeps in-frame sequences only. Checked studies attribute under half of the gap to unresolved V genes and leave the rest unexplained. The sample table shows roughly 63,000 clones, and roughly 91% are seen once. 2% to 2.5% of the sample goes to the ten largest clones. The receptor comes from a female donor in good health, enrolled as a control in a pregnancy study. The sequencing used peripheral blood, collected in the second trimester of pregnancy. The chain employs TRBV9 and TRBJ2-2; possibly the D gene is TRBD1, per 6 matching bases. The encoded CDR3 is CASTLPTGTGELFF. The nucleotide sequence reads TGTGCCAGCACCCTACCCACAGGGACCGGGGAGCTGTTTTTT.